These 20 T cell receptor beta chains came from one sample sequenced in a study of T cell repertoires in ileal Crohn's disease. The repertoire was sequenced with immunoSEQ multiplex PCR; TCRdb's copy has only in-frame clones and lacks some. The sample lists about 13,000 clones, about 82% occurring once. The source material was ileal tissue. The receptors were gathered from an adult with Crohn's disease.

This rearrangement joins TRBV29-1 to TRBJ1-1, with D unclear. The CDR3 is 12 residues long. In germline, CDR1 is SQVTM, CDR2 ANQGSEA. V lost 7 bases and J 7 bases, leaving 16 bases between the germline ends. This CDR3 is CSGREVSSEAFF. For the CDR3, the DNA is TGCAGCGGCCGGGAGGTATCTAGTGAAGCTTTCTTT.

J is TRBJ2-1 and V is TRBV10-1; TRBD2 matches 13 bases. The CDR3 has 17 residues. Germline V gene lookup returns CDR1 WNHNN and CDR2 SYGVQD (reference sequence). J lost 5 bases, V lost 3 bases, and 7 bases had no gene match. Here the CDR3 reads CASSDPGLAGLNNEQFF. The CDR3 DNA is TGCGCCAGCAGTGACCCGGGACTAGCGGGATTGAACAATGAGCAGTTCTTC.

The chain links TRBV2 to TRBJ1-5; TRBD1 agrees at 9 bases. V dropped 4 bases and J dropped 8; count of bases not matched to a gene: 9. CDR1 is SNHLY, CDR2 FYNNEI, per germline. There are 15 residues in the CDR3. The CDR3 nucleotides read TGTGCCAGCAGTGTCCCGGGACAGGGTGCAAAGCCCCAGCATTTT. Translated, it gives CASSVPGQGAKPQHF.

The chain joins TRBV7-3 to TRBJ2-1; 9 bases map to TRBD2. CDR3 length: 15 amino acids. J lost 5 bases, V lost 4 bases, and 6 bases had no gene match. Germline V gene data show CDR1 as SGHTA and CDR2 as FQGTGA. CDR3 loop: CASSSGLAFDNEQFF. The CDR3 bases are TGTGCCAGCAGCTCCGGACTAGCGTTTGACAATGAGCAGTTCTTC.

J is TRBJ2-1 and V is TRBV7-7; TRBD2 might be the D (6 bases). The CDR3 covers 16 residues. Deletions cut 5 bases from V and 9 bases from J, with 23 bases between. Germline values: CDR1 SSHAT, CDR2 FNYEAQ (reference sequence). CDR3 amino acids: CASSPTEGLRGGEQFF. The DNA of the CDR3 is TGTGCCAGCAGCCCCACGGAAGGACTAAGGGGCGGTGAGCAGTTCTTC.

V and J are TRBV2 and TRBJ2-2; no firm D call. This CDR3 spans 13 amino acids. Trimming took 5 bases from V and 7 from J, leaving 11 bases between them. Germline V gives CDR1 SNHLY, CDR2 FYNNEI. As DNA, the CDR3 is TGTGCCAGCAGTCCACACAGAGACGGGGAGCTGTTTTTT. Translating it yields CASSPHRDGELFF.

The chain combines TRBV11-2 with TRBJ1-6; 10 bases match TRBD1. J was trimmed by 9 bases and V by 2 bases; bases with no gene match: 7. Germline lookup yields CDR1 SGHAT and CDR2 FQNNGV. CDR3 length: 16 residues. The CDR3 nucleotides are TGTGCCAGCAGCTTATATCTGACAGGGGGCACTTCACCCCTCCACTTT. Its translation: CASSLYLTGGTSPLHF.

The chain couples TRBV28 to TRBJ2-7; 8 bases agree with TRBD2. V lost 6 bases and J lost 3; bases outside the gene matches: 7. Germline CDR1 is MDHEN and CDR2 is SYDVKM. The CDR3 is 14 residues long. CDR3: CASSPGGRDYEQYF. The CDR3 DNA follows: TGTGCCAGCAGCCCGGGGGGGAGGGACTACGAGCAGTACTTC.

V usage is TRBV2 and J usage is TRBJ2-3; D gene ambiguous. Germline CDR1 is SNHLY and CDR2 is FYNNEI. This CDR3 has 14 residues. Trimming removed 2 bases at V and 2 bases at J, with 8 bases between. As DNA, the CDR3 is TGTGCCAGCAGTGAAATAGACTTCACAGATACGCAGTATTTT. As protein: CASSEIDFTDTQYF.

The rearrangement links TRBV9 to TRBJ2-3; D might be TRBD2 (5 bases). Germline V gene lookup returns CDR1 SGDLS and CDR2 YYNGEE. Trimming took off 5 bases at V and 0 bases at J, with 13 bases between the two ends. The CDR3 length is 15 residues. CDR3: CASRAWSGSTDTQYF. The CDR3 region has the DNA TGTGCCAGCAGGGCTTGGAGCGGAAGCACAGATACGCAGTATTTT.

The gene calls are TRBV19 and TRBJ2-6; 8 positions match TRBD1. Germline assignment: CDR1 LNHDA and CDR2 SQIVND (reference sequence). This CDR3 has 16 residues. Losses at the gene ends were 10 bases for V and 0 bases for J; bases not matched to a gene: 8. The CDR3 here is CATHRGADSGANVLTF. CDR3 coding DNA: TGTGCCACCCACAGGGGGGCGGACTCTGGGGCCAACGTCCTGACTTTC.

V is TRBV9 and J is TRBJ2-1; TRBD2 matches 9 bases. V was clipped by 5 bases and J by 9 bases; unmatched bases: 9. The CDR3 length is 14 residues. Per germline, CDR1 SGDLS and CDR2 YYNGEE. As DNA, the CDR3 is TGTGCCAGCAGACAGGGACTAGCTAACGGTGAGCAGTTCTTC. This translates into CASRQGLANGEQFF.

The J gene is TRBJ2-5, the V gene TRBV7-9, with unresolved D. V shed 0 bases and J shed 2 bases, with 7 bases lying between them. This CDR3 is 14 amino acids long. In germline, CDR1 is SEHNR, CDR2 FQNEAQ (reference sequence). In DNA form, the CDR3 reads TGTGCCAGCAGCTTAGCGTTTAGACAAGAGACCCAGTACTTC. Its translation is CASSLAFRQETQYF.

J is TRBJ2-5 and V is TRBV11-3; no definite D call. CDR3 length: 17 amino acids. The V gene's germline CDR1 is SGHNT and CDR2 YENEEA. Trimming removed 1 base from V and 0 bases from J, with 15 bases in between. CDR3 nucleotides: TGTGCCAGCAGCTTAGGTGGAACAAGACTCGACCAAGAGACCCAGTACTTC. It is translated as CASSLGGTRLDQETQYF.

This clone was recorded only once. The genes are TRBV10-1 and TRBJ2-1, with 11 bases aligning to TRBD1. V was clipped by 9 bases and J by 5 bases; unmatched bases: 6. The germline gives CDR1 WNHNN, CDR2 SYGVQD (reference sequence). The CDR3 totals 14 residues. DNA of the CDR3: TGCGCCAGTTCGGACAGGGGGCAAAACAATGAGCAGTTCTTC. Translated: CASSDRGQNNEQFF.

V usage is TRBV18 and J usage is TRBJ1-1; D remains ambiguous. Between the trimmed V and J ends, which lost 5 bases and 2 bases, there was a span of 18 bases. Germline CDR1 is KGHSH and CDR2 is LQKENI. The CDR3 is made up of 16 amino acids. The CDR3 DNA reads as TGTGCCAGCTCATCCACGGCGGGTACACTTAACACTGAAGCTTTCTTT. This sequence encodes CASSSTAGTLNTEAFF.

The CDR3 nucleotides read TGTGCCAGCAGTTACGACAGGGCGAATGAAAAACTGTTTTTT. It codes for CASSYDRANEKLFF. This chain connects TRBV6-5 to TRBJ1-4; 7 bases align to TRBD1. V shed 2 bases and J 5 bases; nucleotides not matched to a gene: 2. This CDR3 has 14 amino acids. CDR1 is MNHEY and CDR2 is SVGAGI in the germline V gene.

This rearrangement joins TRBV29-1 to TRBJ2-5, with unresolved D. V was clipped by 3 bases and J by 5 bases, with 7 bases between them. Germline CDR1 SQVTM, CDR2 ANQGSEA. This CDR3 has 11 residues. Here the CDR3 reads CSVDARETQYF. CDR3 DNA sequence: TGCAGCGTTGACGCCAGGGAGACCCAGTACTTC.

This chain uses TRBV18 with TRBJ1-2; no clear D. Trimming removed 2 bases from V and 2 bases from J, with 15 bases in between. Germline assignment: CDR1 KGHSH and CDR2 LQKENI. The CDR3 covers 16 residues. The CDR3 here is CASSPVRPAGNYGYTF. The CDR3 DNA is TGTGCCAGCTCACCAGTACGGCCGGCAGGAAACTATGGCTACACCTTC.

The chain uses TRBV18 and TRBJ2-2, with D possibly TRBD2 on 6 matching bases. This CDR3 region has 16 residues. Germline V lookup: CDR1 KGHSH, CDR2 LQKENI. V lost 6 bases and J 1 base, leaving 15 bases between the germline ends. CDR3 protein: CASSRRGSGNTGELFF. The DNA of the CDR3 is TGTGCCAGCTCCCGGAGGGGAAGCGGGAACACCGGGGAGCTGTTTTTT.